This T cell receptor (beta chain) comes out of a study of T cell changes during pregnancy in multiple sclerosis. This clone was seen only once. The repertoire was sequenced with immunoSEQ multiplex PCR; TCRdb's copy has only in-frame clones and lacks some. Among around 66,000 clones listed, about nine tenths were seen once. The sequenced sample was peripheral blood, obtained after pregnancy. This sequence was found in a female donor in good health, enrolled as a control in a pregnancy study.

The CDR3 loop is CASSHLIGLHGANVLTF. CDR3 coding DNA: TGCGCCAGCAGCCACCTCATCGGACTCCATGGGGCCAACGTCCTGACTTTC. The rearrangement joins TRBV4-3 to TRBJ2-6, with a weak D call TRBD2 (5 bases). This CDR3 has 17 amino acids. The V end lost 3 bases, the J end lost 3 bases, and 15 bases lay between the germline ends. CDR1 and CDR2 from the germline V gene are LGHNA and YSLEER.